These 14 T cell receptor beta chains share one sample of origin, sequenced in a study of blood T cell repertoires in COVID-19. The table came from immunoSEQ multiplex PCR; TCRdb's copy has only in-frame clones and leaves some out. The sample lists a few hundred thousand clones; nearly 90% were seen once. The sequencing sample was made of PBMCs or T cells enriched from blood (not recorded which). These receptors were taken from a woman aged 18-29 years who had been exposed to COVID-19.

CDR3 in amino acids: CASSYGAAENEKLFF. DNA for the CDR3: TGTGCCAGCAGTTACGGTGCGGCGGAGAATGAAAAACTGTTTTTT. The V call is TRBV6-2 or TRBV6-3, the J call TRBJ1-4; D uncertain. Germline CDR1 MNHEY, CDR2 SVGEGT. This CDR3 comprises 15 residues. V was shortened by 2 bases and J by 5 bases, with 12 bases between the two germline ends.

The chain couples TRBV2 to TRBJ2-5, with D possibly matching TRBD1 (6 bases). Germline loops: CDR1 SNHLY, CDR2 FYNNEI. This CDR3 spans 12 amino acids. V was cut by 6 bases and J by 5 bases, with 10 bases left in between. The CDR3 DNA is TGTGCCAGCAGATGGACAGCCGAGACCCAGTACTTC. Protein product: CASRWTAETQYF.

The rearrangement links TRBV7-9 to TRBJ2-3; TRBD2 is a possible D gene (5 bases). The CDR3 is made up of 17 amino acids. The V and J ends lost 3 bases and 3 bases respectively, with 19 bases between them. CDR1 and CDR2 from the germline V gene are SEHNR and FQNEAQ (reference sequence). CDR3 residues: CASSFPRLERGTDTQYF. As DNA, the CDR3 is TGTGCCAGCAGCTTTCCTAGACTGGAACGGGGTACAGATACGCAGTATTTT.

This clone was seen only once. The rearrangement joins TRBV7-8 to TRBJ2-3, with D tentatively TRBD2 (6 bases). The CDR3 totals 15 residues. Trimming left V 5 bases short and J 0 bases short, with 12 bases between. From germline, CDR1 is SGHVS and CDR2 FQNEAQ. The CDR3 reads CASSLPGLSTDTQYF. CDR3 sequence (DNA): TGTGCCAGCAGCCTGCCGGGACTGAGCACAGATACGCAGTATTTT.

The chain has TRBV27 and TRBJ1-1; 7 bases fit TRBD1. The CDR3 is made up of 14 amino acids. Per germline, CDR1 MNHEY and CDR2 SMNVEV (reference sequence). J gave up 6 bases and V 6 bases, and 10 bases lay outside the gene matches. CDR3 protein: CASSPLQGTAEAFF. The CDR3 region has the DNA TGTGCCAGCAGCCCATTACAGGGGACCGCTGAAGCTTTCTTT.

The gene calls are TRBV3-1 (or the pseudogene TRBV3-2) and TRBJ2-1; TRBD2 agrees at 8 bases. Germline V gives CDR1 LGHDT, CDR2 YNNKEL (reference sequence). The CDR3 runs 14 residues. V lost 3 bases, J lost 9 bases, and 7 bases stayed unmatched. The CDR3 DNA reads as TGTGCCAGCAGCCAGGGGACTAGTCCCTCTGAGCAGTTCTTC. Encoded protein: CASSQGTSPSEQFF.

V usage is TRBV12-3 or TRBV12-4 and J usage is TRBJ2-7; D uncertain. Trimming cost V 6 bases and J 2 bases, with 8 bases left between them. This CDR3 spans 12 amino acids. CDR3 nucleotide sequence: TGTGCCAGCAGCCCAAGCGCCTACGAGCAGTACTTC. Translating it yields CASSPSAYEQYF.

The J gene is TRBJ1-2, the V gene TRBV6-5; 7 bases map to TRBD1. With 4 bases clipped from V and 4 bases from J, the junction kept 3 bases outside the gene matches. Germline CDR1 and CDR2: MNHEY and SVGAGI. The CDR3 is 13 amino acids. The CDR3 reads CASSLTGTYGYTF. In DNA, the CDR3 is TGTGCCAGCAGTTTGACAGGGACCTATGGCTACACCTTC.

The V gene is TRBV2, the J gene TRBJ2-7; tentatively, D is TRBD1 (6 bases). The V gene lost 7 bases and the J gene lost 6 bases, with 13 bases spanning the gap. This CDR3 has 12 residues. The germline CDR1 and CDR2 sequences are SNHLY and FYNNEI. The CDR3 nucleotides read TGTGCCAGCATATCAGGGGTGACCGAGCAGTACTTC. The encoded protein is CASISGVTEQYF.

The chain joins TRBV3-1 (or the pseudogene TRBV3-2) to TRBJ2-7; 7 bases line up with TRBD1. Germline V gives CDR1 LGHDT, CDR2 YNNKEL (reference sequence). The CDR3 has 15 amino acids. V gave up 3 bases and J gave up 4 bases; unmatched junction bases: 9. The CDR3 region has the DNA TGTGCCAGCAGCCAGGCATGGGACAGTCGTTACGAGCAGTACTTC. Its protein is CASSQAWDSRYEQYF.

The V and J genes are TRBV6-1 and TRBJ1-2; D is unresolved. Looked up from germline, CDR1 is MNHNS and CDR2 is SASEGT. The CDR3 is made up of 14 amino acids. V was shortened by 3 bases and J by 2 bases, with 10 bases between the two germline ends. The CDR3 bases are TGTGCCAGCAGTGATGGTCAAGCCAACTATGGCTACACCTTC. Protein: CASSDGQANYGYTF.

The genes are TRBV11-2 and TRBJ2-1, with TRBD2 as a possible D gene (5 bases). Germline CDR1 reads SGHAT; CDR2 reads FQNNGV. Deletions cut 1 base from V and 2 bases from J, with 6 bases between. This CDR3 is 14 amino acids long. The CDR3 spells CASSLAGTYNEQFF. CDR3 sequence (DNA): TGTGCCAGCAGCTTAGCGGGGACCTACAATGAGCAGTTCTTC. Using reference TRBV11-2 and TRBJ2-1 for the parts outside the CDR3, the full variable domain is EAGVAQSPRYKIIEKRQSVAFWCNPISGHATLYWYQQILGQGPKLLIQFQNNGVVDDSQLPKDRFSAERLKGVDSTLKIQPAKLEDSAVYLCASSLAGTYNEQFFGPGTRLTVL.

This clone was seen only a few times. Other DNA variants within this sample encode the same CDR3. The chain has TRBV28 and TRBJ2-1; 10 bases fit TRBD2. V lost 4 bases, J lost 7 bases, and 4 bases stayed unmatched. The CDR3 runs 14 residues. The germline gives CDR1 MDHEN, CDR2 SYDVKM. CDR3 protein: CASSSLAGVNEQFF. The DNA of the CDR3 is TGTGCCAGCAGTTCCCTAGCGGGGGTGAATGAGCAGTTCTTC.

This chain links TRBV4-2 with TRBJ2-2; 8 nucleotides line up with TRBD1. With V trimmed by 4 bases and J by 2 bases, 3 bases remained unmatched. There are 15 residues in the CDR3. Germline V lookup: CDR1 LGHNA, CDR2 YNFKEQ. The CDR3 region is CASSPTGVNTGELFF. The CDR3 DNA is TGTGCCAGCAGCCCGACAGGGGTTAACACCGGGGAGCTGTTTTTT.